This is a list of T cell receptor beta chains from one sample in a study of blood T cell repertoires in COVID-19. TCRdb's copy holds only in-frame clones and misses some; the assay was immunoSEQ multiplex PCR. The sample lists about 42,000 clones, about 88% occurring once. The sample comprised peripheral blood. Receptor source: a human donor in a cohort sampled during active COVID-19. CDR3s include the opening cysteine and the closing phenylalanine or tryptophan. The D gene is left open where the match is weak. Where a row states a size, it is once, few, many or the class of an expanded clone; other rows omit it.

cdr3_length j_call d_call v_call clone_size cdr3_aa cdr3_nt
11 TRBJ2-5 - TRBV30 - CAWQGLETQYF TGTGCCTGGCAGGGGTTGGAGACCCAGTACTTC
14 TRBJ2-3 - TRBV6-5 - CASSYFVGTDTQYF TGTGCCAGCAGTTACTTCGTCGGCACAGATACGCAGTATTTT
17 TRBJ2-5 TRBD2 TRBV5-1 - CASSSPGTSGPQETQYF TGCGCCAGCAGCTCTCCCGGGACTAGCGGTCCGCAAGAGACCCAGTACTTC
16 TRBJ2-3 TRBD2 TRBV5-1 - CASSLTSGGARDTQYF TGCGCCAGCAGCCTAACTAGCGGGGGGGCCAGGGATACGCAGTATTTT
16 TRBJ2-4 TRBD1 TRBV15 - CATSRSDRGSKNIQYF TGTGCCACCAGCAGATCGGACAGGGGATCCAAAAACATTCAGTACTTC
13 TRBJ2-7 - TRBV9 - CASSPRGAYEQYF TGTGCCAGCAGCCCCCGGGGGGCTTACGAGCAGTACTTC
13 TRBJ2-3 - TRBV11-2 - CASSSLTGDTQYF TGTGCCAGCAGCTCCCTCACTGGAGATACGCAGTATTTT
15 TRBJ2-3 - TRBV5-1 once CASMRGGVVADTQYF TGCGCCAGCATGAGGGGGGGTGTGGTAGCGGATACGCAGTATTTT
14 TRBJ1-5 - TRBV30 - CAWSGAQAFQPQHF TGTGCCTGGAGTGGTGCACAGGCTTTTCAGCCCCAGCATTTT
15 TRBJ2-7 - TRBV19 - CASSSGLVDFYEQYF TGTGCCAGTAGTTCAGGGCTCGTCGATTTCTACGAGCAGTACTTC
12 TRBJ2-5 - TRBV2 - CASSEVEETQYF TGTGCCAGCAGTGAAGTAGAAGAGACCCAGTACTTC
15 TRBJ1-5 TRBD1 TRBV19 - CASNRDRGGHQPQHF TGTGCCAGTAATCGAGACAGGGGCGGTCATCAGCCCCAGCATTTT
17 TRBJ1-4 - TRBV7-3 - CASSLGVAFRMGEKLFF TGTGCCAGCAGCTTAGGTGTAGCGTTCCGAATGGGGGAAAAACTGTTTTTT
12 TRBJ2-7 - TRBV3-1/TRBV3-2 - CASSGGAGEQYF TGTGCCAGCAGTGGGGGGGCGGGCGAGCAGTACTTC
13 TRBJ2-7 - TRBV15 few CATSRGASDGQYF TGTGCCACCAGCAGAGGAGCTAGCGACGGGCAGTACTTC
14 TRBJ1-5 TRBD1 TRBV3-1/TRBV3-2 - CASSQSQGNQPQHF TGTGCCAGCAGCCAATCACAGGGGAATCAGCCCCAGCATTTT
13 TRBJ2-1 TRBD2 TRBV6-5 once CASGIAGANEQFF TGTGCCAGTGGAATAGCGGGGGCTAATGAGCAGTTCTTC
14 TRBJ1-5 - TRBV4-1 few CASSQEGSEQPQHF TGCGCCAGCAGCCAAGAGGGTTCGGAGCAGCCCCAGCATTTT
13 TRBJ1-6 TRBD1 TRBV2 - CASGQGGNSPLHF TGTGCCAGCGGACAGGGAGGTAATTCACCCCTCCACTTT
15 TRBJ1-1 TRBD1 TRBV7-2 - CASSFTGTANTEAFF TGTGCCAGCAGCTTTACCGGGACAGCGAACACTGAAGCTTTCTTT
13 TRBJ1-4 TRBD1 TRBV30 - CARTTGNNEKLFF TGTGCCAGGACGACAGGGAATAATGAAAAACTGTTTTTT
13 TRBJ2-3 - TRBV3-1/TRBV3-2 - CASSPPGTDTQYF TGTGCCAGCAGCCCCCCAGGCACAGATACGCAGTATTTT
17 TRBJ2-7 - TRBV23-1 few CASSQFARLGGAYEQYF TGCGCCAGCAGTCAATTCGCAAGGCTAGGGGGAGCCTACGAGCAGTACTTC
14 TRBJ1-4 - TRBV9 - CASSVDGTNEKLFF TGTGCCAGCAGCGTAGACGGAACTAATGAAAAACTGTTTTTT
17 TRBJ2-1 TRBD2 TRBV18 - CASSPPGTSGFYNEQFF TGTGCCAGCTCACCACCCGGGACTAGCGGATTCTACAATGAGCAGTTCTTC
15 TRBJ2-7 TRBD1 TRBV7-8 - CASSLASGQGNEQYF TGTGCCAGCAGCTTAGCGTCGGGACAGGGTAACGAGCAGTACTTC
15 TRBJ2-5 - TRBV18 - CASSASGTQQETQYF TGTGCCAGCTCCGCGTCCGGGACACAGCAAGAGACCCAGTACTTC
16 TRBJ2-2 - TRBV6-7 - CASSSGGPRGTGELFF TGTGCCAGCAGTTCGGGGGGCCCTCGGGGTACCGGGGAGCTGTTTTTT
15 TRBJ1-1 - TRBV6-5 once CASRRDLFANTEAFF TGTGCCAGCAGGCGCGATCTTTTTGCGAACACTGAAGCTTTCTTT
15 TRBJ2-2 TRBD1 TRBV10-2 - CASITQGAFTGELFF TGCGCCAGCATTACACAGGGGGCGTTCACCGGGGAGCTGTTTTTT
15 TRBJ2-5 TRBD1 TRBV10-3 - CAIRGQGAQKETQYF TGTGCCATCAGGGGACAGGGGGCGCAGAAAGAGACCCAGTACTTC
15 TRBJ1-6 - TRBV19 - CAIGLNRVGNSPLHF TGTGCCATCGGCCTCAACAGGGTTGGTAATTCACCCCTCCACTTT
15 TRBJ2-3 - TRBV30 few CAWSPALNRADTQYF TGTGCCTGGAGCCCCGCACTCAACAGGGCAGATACGCAGTATTTT
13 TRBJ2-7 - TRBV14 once CASSRQVSYEQYF TGTGCCAGCAGCCGACAGGTGAGCTACGAGCAGTACTTC
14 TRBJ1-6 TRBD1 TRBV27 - CASSNKQGSSPLHF TGTGCCAGCAGTAATAAACAGGGGTCTTCACCCCTCCACTTT
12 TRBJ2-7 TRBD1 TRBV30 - CAWRDSSYEQYF TGTGCCTGGCGGGACAGCTCCTACGAGCAGTACTTC
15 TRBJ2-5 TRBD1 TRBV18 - CASSRTGGFAETQYF TGTGCCAGCTCACGGACAGGGGGATTTGCAGAGACCCAGTACTTC
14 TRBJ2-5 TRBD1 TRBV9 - CASSVQGAQETQYF TGTGCCAGCAGCGTACAGGGGGCTCAAGAGACCCAGTACTTC
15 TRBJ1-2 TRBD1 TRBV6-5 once CASSSPRQGQYGYTF TGTGCCAGCAGTTCTCCCAGACAGGGCCAATATGGCTACACCTTC
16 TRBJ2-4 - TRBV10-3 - CAISEHNRVGKNIQYF TGTGCCATCAGTGAGCATAACAGGGTGGGCAAAAACATTCAGTACTTC
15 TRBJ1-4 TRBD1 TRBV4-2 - CASSLPGQGDEKLFF TGTGCCAGCAGCCTTCCGGGACAGGGTGATGAAAAACTGTTTTTT
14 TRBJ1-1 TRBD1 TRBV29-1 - CSVEDPPGGQGAFF TGCAGCGTTGAAGACCCCCCAGGGGGCCAGGGAGCTTTCTTT
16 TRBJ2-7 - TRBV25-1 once CASSEYEIKGNYEQYF TGTGCCAGCAGTGAATACGAGATTAAGGGGAACTACGAGCAGTACTTC
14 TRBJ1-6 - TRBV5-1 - CPRRGGGEGSPLHF TGCCCCCGCCGCGGCGGGGGGGAGGGTTCACCCCTCCACTTT
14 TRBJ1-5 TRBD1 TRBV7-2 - CASSSGQGRQPQHF TGTGCCAGCAGCTCCGGACAGGGGAGGCAGCCCCAGCATTTT
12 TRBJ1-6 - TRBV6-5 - CASRAKNSPLHF TGTGCCAGCAGGGCCAAAAATTCACCCCTCCACTTT
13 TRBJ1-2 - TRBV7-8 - CASSPTANYGYTF TGTGCCAGCAGCCCGACAGCTAACTATGGCTACACCTTC
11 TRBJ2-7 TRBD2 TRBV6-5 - CASSPGGEQYF TGTGCCAGCAGCCCGGGGGGCGAGCAGTACTTC
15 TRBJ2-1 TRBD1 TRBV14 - CASSQADRAGDEQFF TGTGCCAGCAGCCAAGCGGACAGGGCTGGGGATGAGCAGTTCTTC
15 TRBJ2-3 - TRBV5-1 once CASSLGQDSTDTQYF TGCGCCAGCAGCTTGGGACAGGACAGCACAGATACGCAGTATTTT
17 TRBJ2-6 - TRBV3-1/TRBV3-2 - CASSPLATGFGANVLTF TGTGCCAGCAGCCCCCTGGCCACCGGGTTTGGGGCCAACGTCCTGACTTTC
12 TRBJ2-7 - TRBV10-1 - CASSQGSYEQYF TGCGCCAGCAGTCAGGGTTCCTACGAGCAGTACTTC
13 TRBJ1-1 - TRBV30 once CAWSSESYTEAFF TGTGCCTGGAGTTCTGAGTCGTACACTGAAGCTTTCTTT
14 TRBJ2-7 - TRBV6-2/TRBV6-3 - CASSAYSVTYEQYF TGTGCCAGCAGTGCTTATAGCGTGACCTACGAGCAGTACTTC
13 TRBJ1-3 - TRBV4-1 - CASSQGGRNTIYF TGCGCCAGCAGCCAAGGAGGCAGAAACACCATATATTTT